The sequence of this T cell receptor (beta chain) was determined in a study of blood T cell repertoires in COVID-19. The CDR3 covers 13 residues. V was pared by 4 bases and J by 8 bases, with 14 bases between. Per germline, CDR1 MNHNY and CDR2 SVGAGI (reference sequence). Source study methods: For nucleated cells, counts were estimated from reference gene primer amplification. The method was immunoSEQ multiplex PCR; TCRdb's version includes in-frame clones alone and lacks a portion of them. V and J calls plus clone size are reproduced from that table; the DNA served to infer D and trimming. The table has roughly 200,000 clones, 65% to 85% seen once.

The receptor comes from a man aged 35-49 years with active or convalescent COVID-19. V is TRBV6-6 and J is TRBJ1-1, with no clear D. What was sequenced was peripheral blood. CDR3 sequence: CASSSREELEAFF. The CDR3 nucleotides are TGTGCCAGCAGTTCCCGGGAGGAGTTAGAAGCTTTCTTT.